The source of this T cell receptor beta chain is a study of tissue T cells after allogeneic stem cell transplantation. General study findings and limits: Blood and spleen captured only part of the tissue TCR repertoire. Within patients, tissue anatomy strongly shaped TCR repertoire composition. Across patients, clones rarely overlapped, yet motif clusters were shared tissue-specifically. Which tissue TCRs were alloreactive or antigen-specific was not determined. Some clones might be persisting host cells.

TCRdb's copy holds only in-frame clones and misses some; the assay was immunoSEQ multiplex PCR. This sample has fewer than 20,000 clones; approximately 70% occur once, and the top ten carry 0.75% to 1%. Comment on this clone: The antigen is undetermined. The gene symbols are mouse symbols. The CDR3 goes on 1 residue after the read ends, and that part is filled in from the germline J gene.

The CDR3 contains 16 residues. V lost 4 bases to trimming and J lost 3 bases; unmatched junction nucleotides: 6. Germline V CDR1 and CDR2: NSQYPW, LRSPGD (reference sequence). The gene calls are TRBV1 and TRBJ2-2; 9 bases align to TRBD1. Sequenced input: spleen. The clonotype comes from a female BALB/c mouse in good health. The strain's MHC haplotype is H2-d. Partial CDR3 DNA: TGCACCTGCAGTGTAGGGACAGGGATGGACACCGGGCAGCTCTAC. Translated, it gives CTCSVGTGMDTGQLY. The complete CDR3 protein is CTCSVGTGMDTGQLYF.